This T cell receptor beta chain was obtained from a study of glioma-infiltrating T cells after dendritic cell vaccination. Study-wide results and caveats: Patients with more pretreatment TILs had longer time to progression and survival.

This table comes from immunoSEQ multiplex PCR, and its TCRdb copy is limited to in-frame clones, with some not included. This sample has approximately 50,000 clones; 89% occur once, and the top ten carry around 5%. Per the germline V gene, CDR1 is LGHNA and CDR2 is YSLEER. After removal of 2 bases from V and 2 bases from J, the junction contained 5 bases not matched to a gene. The CDR3 has 15 residues. With regard to this clone: Its antigen is unknown.

The time point denotes: after dendritic cell vaccination, including at tumor progression/relapse. Fresh-frozen tumor tissue and more than two years of survival data were available for all. Isocitrate dehydrogenase mutation was absent in all glioblastoma patients. The rearrangement uses TRBV4-3 and TRBJ1-1; 7 nucleotides line up with TRBD1. Sequencing used blood, obtained after dendritic cell vaccination. The receptor was isolated from a human donor with glioblastoma. As DNA, the CDR3 is TGCGCCAGCAGCCAAAACCGGGACAGTAACACTGAAGCTTTCTTT. Its protein is CASSQNRDSNTEAFF.